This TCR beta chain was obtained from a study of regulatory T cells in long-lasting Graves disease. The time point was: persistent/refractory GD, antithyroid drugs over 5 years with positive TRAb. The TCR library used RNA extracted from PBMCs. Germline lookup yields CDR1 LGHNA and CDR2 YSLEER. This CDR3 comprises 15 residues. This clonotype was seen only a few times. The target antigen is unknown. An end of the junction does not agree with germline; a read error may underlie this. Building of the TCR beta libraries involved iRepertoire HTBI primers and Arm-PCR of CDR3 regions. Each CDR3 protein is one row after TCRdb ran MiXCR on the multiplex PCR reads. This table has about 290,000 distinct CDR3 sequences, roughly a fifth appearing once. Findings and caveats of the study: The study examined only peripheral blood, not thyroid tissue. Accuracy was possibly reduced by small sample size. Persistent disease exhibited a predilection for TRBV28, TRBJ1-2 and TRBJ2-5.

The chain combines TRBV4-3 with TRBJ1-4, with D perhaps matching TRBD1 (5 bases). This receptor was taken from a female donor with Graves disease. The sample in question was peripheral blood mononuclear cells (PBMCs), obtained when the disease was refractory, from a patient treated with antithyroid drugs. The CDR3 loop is CASSPRGGGNEKPFF. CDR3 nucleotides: TGCGCCAGCAGCCCCCGGGGGGGGGGTAATGAAAAACCGTTTTTT.